A selection of T cell receptor beta chains follows, all from one sample in a study of identical twins. TCRdb processed the 5' RACE reads anew with MiXCR; each CDR3 protein has one entry. The profile shows under 250,000 distinct CDR3 sequences, 7.5% of them singletons. These data were also reused for a study on yellow fever vaccine responses in identical twins.

Sequencing was carried out using CD8+ T cells sorted from blood. The receptors derive from a woman aged 18-29 years in good health. The CDR3 runs from the conserved cysteine through the conserved F or W. A D gene is named only where the DNA matches it firmly. Clone sizes are given selectively: once, few, many, or a class where the clone is expanded.

abundance	j_gene	v_gene	d_gene	CDR3nt	CDR3aa
many	TRBJ2-7	TRBV10-3	.	TGTGCCATAGCCCCCAAGAGCTCCTACGAGCAGTACTTC	CAIAPKSSYEQYF
.	TRBJ2-3	TRBV29-1	.	TGCAGCGTTTGGAGGGACACAGATACGCAGTATTTT	CSVWRDTDTQYF
many	TRBJ2-1	TRBV20-1	TRBD2	TGCAGTGCCAAGTCTAGCGGGATAAGTATTGAGCAGTTCTTC	CSAKSSGISIEQFF
many	TRBJ2-1	TRBV5-1	TRBD2	TGCGCCAGCACAAATGGACTAGCGGGTCCCAATGAGCAGTTCTTC	CASTNGLAGPNEQFF
few	TRBJ2-3	TRBV14	.	TGTGCCAGCAGCCTTTCGGGAGAGGTTAGCACAGATACGCAGTATTTT	CASSLSGEVSTDTQYF
.	TRBJ2-7	TRBV10-3	.	TGTGCCATCAGTGAGGGGAGTCAAATCTACGAGCAGTACTTC	CAISEGSQIYEQYF
.	TRBJ2-3	TRBV12-3/TRBV12-4	TRBD1	TGTGCCAGCAGTGGGATCGGGACAGTGGGAGATACGCAGTATTTT	CASSGIGTVGDTQYF
many	TRBJ2-1	TRBV20-1	TRBD2	TGCAGTGCTAGTGGCCGGGGGGGCTCGTTCTTC	CSASGRGGSFF
many	TRBJ2-1	TRBV7-9	TRBD1	TGTGCCAGCAGCCGCGGGACAGGGGTGGATGAGCAGTTCTTC	CASSRGTGVDEQFF
.	TRBJ1-1	TRBV4-2	.	TGTGCCAGCAGCCAGACGTTGGGGGTACAAGCTGAAGCTTTCTTT	CASSQTLGVQAEAFF
.	TRBJ2-7	TRBV7-6	.	TGTGCCAGCAGCTCCCTATTCGTCGGGACTGGGAAATACGAGCAGTACTTC	CASSSLFVGTGKYEQYF
.	TRBJ1-5	TRBV7-8	.	TGTGCCAGCAGCTTAGTTTGGGCAGGGGTTCAGCCCCAGCATTTT	CASSLVWAGVQPQHF
.	TRBJ2-1	TRBV27	.	TGTGCCAGCGCTGCCGGGAGCTCCTACAATGAGCAGTTCTTC	CASAAGSSYNEQFF
.	TRBJ2-1	TRBV20-1	TRBD2	TGCTGTGCTAGAGATCCCCGGGCTAGCGGGAGGAACAATGAGCAGTTCTTC	CCARDPRASGRNNEQFF
few	TRBJ1-5	TRBV29-1	.	TGCAGCGCCTCGGCGCGGCTAGATAGCAATCAGCCCCAGCATTTT	CSASARLDSNQPQHF
many	TRBJ2-1	TRBV24-1	.	TGTGCCACCAGTGCAGGGTACAATGAGCAGTTCTTC	CATSAGYNEQFF
.	TRBJ2-7	TRBV5-1	.	TGCGCCAGCAGCTTGACCGCCGGGACATCCTACGAGCAGTACTTC	CASSLTAGTSYEQYF
few	TRBJ1-1	TRBV29-1	TRBD1	TGCAGCGCCGCGGGACAGGCGAACACTGAAGCTTTCTTT	CSAAGQANTEAFF
many	TRBJ2-5	TRBV4-2	.	TGTGCCAGCAGCCAAGAGGCGGGGCAAGAGACCCAGTACTTC	CASSQEAGQETQYF
.	TRBJ1-1	TRBV7-9	TRBD1	TGTGCCAGCAGCCCCCGGGACAGGGAGGAAGCTTTCTTT	CASSPRDREEAFF
many	TRBJ2-5	TRBV4-1	TRBD2	TGCGCCAGCAGCCAAGATCGACTAGCGGGGGGCCGGGAGACCCAGTACTTC	CASSQDRLAGGRETQYF
.	TRBJ2-7	TRBV9	.	TGTGCCAGCAGCCTCGGGCAGGGGCATTCCTACGAGCAGTACTTC	CASSLGQGHSYEQYF
many	TRBJ2-2	TRBV9	.	TGTGCCAGCAGCACCCAGGGTGGCGGGGAGCTGTTTTTT	CASSTQGGGELFF
many	TRBJ2-1	TRBV12-3/TRBV12-4	.	TGTGCCAGCAAAGGGAATGAGCAGTTCTTC	CASKGNEQFF
many	TRBJ2-7	TRBV29-1	.	TGCAGCGTTGAAGTTCCAGGCTTCCCCTACGAGCAGTACTTC	CSVEVPGFPYEQYF
few	TRBJ2-3	TRBV2	TRBD1	TGTGCCACTCGACAGGGATCAACCCCGAACACAGATACGCAGTATTTT	CATRQGSTPNTDTQYF
.	TRBJ1-2	TRBV11-2	.	TGTGCCAGCAGCTTAGGCAACCACGGCTACACCTTC	CASSLGNHGYTF
few	TRBJ1-2	TRBV14	.	TGTGCCAGCAGCCAAGTCGGGCAACTTGGATATGGCTACACCTTC	CASSQVGQLGYGYTF
many	TRBJ1-2	TRBV12-3/TRBV12-4	.	TGTGCCAGCAGAGGACAGACTAACTATGGCTACACCTTC	CASRGQTNYGYTF
.	TRBJ1-4	TRBV27	.	TGTGCCAGCAGTACCAGACAAGCAACTAATGAAAAACTGTTTTTT	CASSTRQATNEKLFF
many	TRBJ2-3	TRBV20-1	.	TGCAGTGCTGGCACTAGGACCGGTGATACGCAGTATTTT	CSAGTRTGDTQYF
many	TRBJ1-1	TRBV5-5	.	TGTGCCAGCAGCCGTGGTTTCGCTGAAGCTTTCTTT	CASSRGFAEAFF
many	TRBJ2-1	TRBV10-3	.	TGTGCCATCAACCCTAGCTGGAGCTCCTACAATGAGCAGTTCTTC	CAINPSWSSYNEQFF
.	TRBJ2-2	TRBV9	TRBD2	TGTGCCAGCAGCGTAAGGGGACTAGCGGGGACAAACACCGGGGAGCTGTTTTTT	CASSVRGLAGTNTGELFF
few	TRBJ2-1	TRBV28	TRBD2	TGTGCCAGCCTCCCGGGACTAGGATTCTACAATGAGCAGTTCTTC	CASLPGLGFYNEQFF
few	TRBJ1-1	TRBV7-9	.	TGTGCCAGCAGCTGGACAGTCAATGAAGCTTTCTTT	CASSWTVNEAFF